This section outlines one TCR beta chain sequence together with its context. The antigen remains undetermined. The entry originates in a study of T cell responses to AZD1222 COVID-19 vaccine. Study findings and constraints: Close to half of spike-specific TCRs reportedly recognize unmutated variant regions. The breadth and depth of Spike-specific TCRs increased once two AZD1222 doses had been given. Clonal diversity may have been underestimated, and the donors were mostly white British, with more females than males.

CDR1 and CDR2 from the germline V gene are GTSNPN and SVGIG (reference sequence). This CDR3 has 13 residues. Trimming left V 0 bases short and J 1 base short, with 6 bases between. It was second doses at about 4 or about 12 weeks that were pooled. Sequencing was performed with immunoSEQ multiplex PCR; in TCRdb, only in-frame clones are kept and a portion is missing. The data contain approximately 100,000 clones, 87% of them singletons. The source is an adult who received the AZD1222 COVID-19 vaccine. Here the sequenced sample was peripheral blood, taken 28 days after the second AZD1222 dose. This chain connects TRBV30 to TRBJ1-2; D not certain. In DNA, the CDR3 is TGTGCCTGGAGTGTTTCCAGTAACTATGGCTACACCTTC. This gives the protein CAWSVSSNYGYTF.